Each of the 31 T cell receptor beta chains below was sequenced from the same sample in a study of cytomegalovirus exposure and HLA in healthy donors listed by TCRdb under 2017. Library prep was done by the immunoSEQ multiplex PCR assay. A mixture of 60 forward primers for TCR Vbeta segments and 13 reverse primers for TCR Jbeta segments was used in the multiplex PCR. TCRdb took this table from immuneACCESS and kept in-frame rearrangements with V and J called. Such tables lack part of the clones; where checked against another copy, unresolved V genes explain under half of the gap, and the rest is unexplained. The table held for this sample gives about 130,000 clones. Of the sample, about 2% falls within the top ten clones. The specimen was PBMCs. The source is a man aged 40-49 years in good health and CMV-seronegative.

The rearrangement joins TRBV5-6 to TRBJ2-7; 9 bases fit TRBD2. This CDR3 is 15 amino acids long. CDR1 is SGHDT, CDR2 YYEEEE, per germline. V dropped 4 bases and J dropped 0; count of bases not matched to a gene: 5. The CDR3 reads CASSRTAGGSYEQYF. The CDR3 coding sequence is TGTGCCAGCAGCCGCACAGCGGGGGGCTCCTACGAGCAGTACTTC.

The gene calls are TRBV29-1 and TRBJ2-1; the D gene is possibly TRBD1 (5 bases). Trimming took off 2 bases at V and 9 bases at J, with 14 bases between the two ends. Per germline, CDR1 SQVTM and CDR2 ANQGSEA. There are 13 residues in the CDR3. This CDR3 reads CSVERNLRVEQFF. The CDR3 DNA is TGCAGCGTTGAACGGAACCTCAGGGTTGAGCAGTTCTTC.

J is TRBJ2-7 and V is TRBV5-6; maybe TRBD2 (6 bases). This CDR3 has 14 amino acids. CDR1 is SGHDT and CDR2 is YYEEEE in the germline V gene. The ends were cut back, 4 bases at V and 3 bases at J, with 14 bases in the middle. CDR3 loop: CASSPGLQLYEQYF. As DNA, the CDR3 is TGTGCCAGCAGCCCGGGACTTCAGCTCTACGAGCAGTACTTC.

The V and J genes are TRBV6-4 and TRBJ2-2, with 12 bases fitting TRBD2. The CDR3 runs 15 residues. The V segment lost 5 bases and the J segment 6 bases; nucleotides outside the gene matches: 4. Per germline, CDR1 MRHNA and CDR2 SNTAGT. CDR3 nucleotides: TGTGCCAGCAGTCCCGGACTAGCGGGACCCGGGGAGCTGTTTTTT. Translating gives CASSPGLAGPGELFF.

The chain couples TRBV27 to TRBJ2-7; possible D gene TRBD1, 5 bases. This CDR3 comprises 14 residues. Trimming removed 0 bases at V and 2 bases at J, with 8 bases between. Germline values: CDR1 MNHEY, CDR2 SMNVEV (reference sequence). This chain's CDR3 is CASSLSLGAYEQYF. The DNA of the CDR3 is TGTGCCAGCAGTTTATCGTTAGGGGCCTACGAGCAGTACTTC.

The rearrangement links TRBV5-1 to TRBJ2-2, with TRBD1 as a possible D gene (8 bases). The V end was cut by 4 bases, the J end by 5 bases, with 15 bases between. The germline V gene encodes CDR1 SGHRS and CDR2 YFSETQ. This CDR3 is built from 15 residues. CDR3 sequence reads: CASSPTGGVTGELFF. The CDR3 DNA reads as TGCGCCAGCAGCCCAACAGGGGGGGTGACCGGGGAGCTGTTTTTT.

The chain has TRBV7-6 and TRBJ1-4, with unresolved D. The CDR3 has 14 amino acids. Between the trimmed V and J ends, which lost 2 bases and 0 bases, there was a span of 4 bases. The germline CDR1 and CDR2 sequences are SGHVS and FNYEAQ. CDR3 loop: CASSLTATNEKLFF. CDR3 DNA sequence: TGTGCCAGCAGCTTAACGGCAACTAATGAAAAACTGTTTTTT.

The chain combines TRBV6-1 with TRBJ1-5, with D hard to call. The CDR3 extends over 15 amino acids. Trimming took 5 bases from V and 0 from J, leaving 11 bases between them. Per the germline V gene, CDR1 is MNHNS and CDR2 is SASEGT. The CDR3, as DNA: TGTGCCAGCAGTAAAGAACTCCGTAGCAATCAGCCCCAGCATTTT. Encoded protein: CASSKELRSNQPQHF.

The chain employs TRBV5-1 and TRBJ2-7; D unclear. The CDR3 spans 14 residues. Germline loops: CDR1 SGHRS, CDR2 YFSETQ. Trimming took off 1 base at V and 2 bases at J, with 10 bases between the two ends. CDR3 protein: CASSLTEPTYEQYF. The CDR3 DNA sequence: TGCGCCAGCAGCTTGACGGAGCCGACCTACGAGCAGTACTTC.

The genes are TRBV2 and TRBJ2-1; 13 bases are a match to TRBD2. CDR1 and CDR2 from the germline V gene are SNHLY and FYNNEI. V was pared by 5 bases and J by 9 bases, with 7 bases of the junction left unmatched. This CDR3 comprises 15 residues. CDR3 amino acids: CASSYWTSGSSEQFF. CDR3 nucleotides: TGTGCCAGCAGTTACTGGACTAGCGGGAGTTCTGAGCAGTTCTTC. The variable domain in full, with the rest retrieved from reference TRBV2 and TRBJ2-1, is EPEVTQTPSHQVTQMGQEVILRCVPISNHLYFYWYRQILGQKVEFLVSFYNNEISEKSEIFDDQFSVERPDGSNFTLKIRSTKLEDSAMYFCASSYWTSGSSEQFFGPGTRLTVL.

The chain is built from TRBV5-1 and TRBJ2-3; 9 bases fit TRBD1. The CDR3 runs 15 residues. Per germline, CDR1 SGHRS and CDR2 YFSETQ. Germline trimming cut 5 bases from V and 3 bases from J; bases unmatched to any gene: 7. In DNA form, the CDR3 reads TGCGCCAGCAGACCCCCGGGACAGGGAACAGATACGCAGTATTTT. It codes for CASRPPGQGTDTQYF.

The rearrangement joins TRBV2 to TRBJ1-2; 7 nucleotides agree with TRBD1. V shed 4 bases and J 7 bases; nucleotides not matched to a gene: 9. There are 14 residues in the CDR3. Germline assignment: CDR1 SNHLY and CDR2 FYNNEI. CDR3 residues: CASSGGQSSGGYTF. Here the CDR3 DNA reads TGTGCCAGCAGTGGGGGACAGAGCTCAGGTGGCTACACCTTC. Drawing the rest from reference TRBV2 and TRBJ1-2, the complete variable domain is EPEVTQTPSHQVTQMGQEVILRCVPISNHLYFYWYRQILGQKVEFLVSFYNNEISEKSEIFDDQFSVERPDGSNFTLKIRSTKLEDSAMYFCASSGGQSSGGYTFGSGTRLTVV.

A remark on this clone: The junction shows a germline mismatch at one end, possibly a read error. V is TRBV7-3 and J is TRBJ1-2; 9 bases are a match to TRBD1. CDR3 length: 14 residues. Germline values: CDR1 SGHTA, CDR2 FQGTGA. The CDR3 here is CASSVTGGAHGYTF. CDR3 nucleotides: TGTGCCAGCAGCGTAACAGGGGGCGCCCATGGCTACACCTTC.

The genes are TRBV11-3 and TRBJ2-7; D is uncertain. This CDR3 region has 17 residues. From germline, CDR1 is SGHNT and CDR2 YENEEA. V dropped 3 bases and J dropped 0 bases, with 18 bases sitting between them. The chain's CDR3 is CASSLTSSLPSSYEQYF. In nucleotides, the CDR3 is TGTGCCAGCAGCTTGACTTCAAGCTTACCTAGCTCCTACGAGCAGTACTTC.

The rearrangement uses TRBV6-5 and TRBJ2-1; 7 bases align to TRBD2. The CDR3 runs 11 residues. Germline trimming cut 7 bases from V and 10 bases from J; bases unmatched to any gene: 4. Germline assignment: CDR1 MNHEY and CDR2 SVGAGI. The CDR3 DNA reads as TGTGCCAGCACCGGGACTAACGAGCAGTTCTTC. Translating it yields CASTGTNEQFF.

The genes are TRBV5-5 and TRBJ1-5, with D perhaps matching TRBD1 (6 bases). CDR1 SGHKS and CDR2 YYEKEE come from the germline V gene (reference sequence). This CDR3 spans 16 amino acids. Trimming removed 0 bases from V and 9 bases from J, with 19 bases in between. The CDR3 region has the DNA TGTGCCAGCAGCTTGGAGGACAGCCCCCAAATGCGGCCCCAGCATTTT. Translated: CASSLEDSPQMRPQHF.

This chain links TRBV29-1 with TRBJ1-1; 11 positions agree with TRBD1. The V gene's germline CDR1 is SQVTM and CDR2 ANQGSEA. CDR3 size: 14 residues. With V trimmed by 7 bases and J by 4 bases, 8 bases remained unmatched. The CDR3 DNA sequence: TGCAGCGCCCTACGAGGGACAGGGGGCACTGAAGCTTTCTTT. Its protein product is CSALRGTGGTEAFF.

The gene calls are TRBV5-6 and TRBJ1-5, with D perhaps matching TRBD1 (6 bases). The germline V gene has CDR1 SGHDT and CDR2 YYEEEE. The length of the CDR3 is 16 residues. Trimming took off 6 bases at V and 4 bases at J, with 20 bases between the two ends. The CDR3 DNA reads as TGTGCCAGCACCAAAACCGTACGGGGGGCGAATCAGCCCCAGCATTTT. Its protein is CASTKTVRGANQPQHF. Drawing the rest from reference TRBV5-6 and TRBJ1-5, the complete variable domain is DAGVTQSPTHLIKTRGQQVTLRCSPKSGHDTVSWYQQALGQGPQFIFQYYEEEERQRGNFPDRFSGHQFPNYSSELNVNALLLGDSALYLCASTKTVRGANQPQHFGDGTRLSIL.

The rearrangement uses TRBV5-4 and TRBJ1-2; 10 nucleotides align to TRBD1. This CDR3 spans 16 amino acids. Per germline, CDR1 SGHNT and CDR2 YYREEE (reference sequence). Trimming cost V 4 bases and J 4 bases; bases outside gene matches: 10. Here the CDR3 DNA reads TGTGCCAGCAGCACCCCGGGACAGGGGAGTTTCTATGGCTACACCTTC. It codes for CASSTPGQGSFYGYTF.

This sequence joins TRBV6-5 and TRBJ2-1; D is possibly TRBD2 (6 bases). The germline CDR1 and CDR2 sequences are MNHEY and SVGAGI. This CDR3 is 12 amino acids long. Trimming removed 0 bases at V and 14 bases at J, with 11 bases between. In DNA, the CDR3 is TGTGCCAGCAGTTACTCCCTAGGGGAGGAGTTCTTC. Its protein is CASSYSLGEEFF.

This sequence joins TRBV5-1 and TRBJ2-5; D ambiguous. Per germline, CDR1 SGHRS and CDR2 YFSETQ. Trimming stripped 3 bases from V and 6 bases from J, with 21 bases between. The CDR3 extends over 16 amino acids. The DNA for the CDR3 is TGCGCCAGCAGCTCCTTCAATGGCCCCATGAGGCAGACCCAGTACTTC. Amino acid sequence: CASSSFNGPMRQTQYF.

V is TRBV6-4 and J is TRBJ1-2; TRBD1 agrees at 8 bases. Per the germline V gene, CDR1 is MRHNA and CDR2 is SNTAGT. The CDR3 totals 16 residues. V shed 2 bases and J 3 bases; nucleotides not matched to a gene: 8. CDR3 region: CASSDSRTGIYYGYTF. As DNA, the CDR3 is TGTGCCAGCAGTGACAGTAGGACAGGGATTTACTATGGCTACACCTTC.

The CDR3 sequence is CASSLGGYSNQPQHF. The CDR3 DNA is TGTGCCAGCAGTTTAGGCGGATATAGCAATCAGCCCCAGCATTTT. The V call is TRBV28, the J call TRBJ1-5; D not resolved. CDR1 is MDHEN, CDR2 SYDVKM, per germline. V was cut by 2 bases and J by 0 bases, with 8 bases left in between. The CDR3 is 15 residues long.

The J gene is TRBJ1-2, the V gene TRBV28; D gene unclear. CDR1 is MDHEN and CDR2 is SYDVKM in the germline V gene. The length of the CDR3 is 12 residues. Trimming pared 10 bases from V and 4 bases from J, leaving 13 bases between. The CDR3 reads CATRPLGYGYTF. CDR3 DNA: TGTGCCACCCGCCCCCTAGGCTATGGCTACACCTTC.

CDR3 residues: CASSFINDRGRKETQYF. The CDR3 nucleotides are TGTGCCAGCAGTTTTATAAACGACAGGGGGCGTAAAGAGACCCAGTACTTC. The J gene is TRBJ2-5, the V gene TRBV27; 10 bases are shared with TRBD1. Germline CDR1 MNHEY, CDR2 SMNVEV (reference sequence). J was trimmed by 3 bases and V by 3 bases; bases with no gene match: 10. CDR3 length equals 17 residues.

The CDR3 reads CASSLAGAIFYEQYF. The CDR3 bases are TGTGCCAGCAGCTTAGCAGGGGCCATTTTCTACGAGCAGTACTTC. The chain carries TRBV7-2 and TRBJ2-7, with D tentatively TRBD1 (5 bases). Per germline, CDR1 SGHTA and CDR2 FQGNSA. V shed 0 bases and J shed 3 bases, with 12 bases lying between them. The CDR3 covers 15 residues.

The CDR3 nucleotides are TGCGCCAGCAGCTTGGGGGACAGGGGTGTCACTGAAGCTTTCTTT. Translating it yields CASSLGDRGVTEAFF. This chain joins TRBV5-1 and TRBJ1-1, with 10 bases lining up with TRBD1. CDR1 is SGHRS, CDR2 YFSETQ, per germline. The ends lost 0 bases at V and 4 bases at J; junction bases unmatched: 3. The CDR3 covers 15 residues.

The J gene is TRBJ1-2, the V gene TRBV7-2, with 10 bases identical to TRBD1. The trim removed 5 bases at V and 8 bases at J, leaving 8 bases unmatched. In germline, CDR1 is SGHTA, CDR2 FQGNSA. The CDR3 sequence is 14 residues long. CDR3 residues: CASSPDRGLIGYTF. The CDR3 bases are TGTGCCAGCAGCCCCGACAGGGGGCTGATCGGCTACACCTTC.

CDR3 DNA: TGTGCCAGCAGCCAAACCATTGACCGGACTATCGGCTACACCTTC. Amino acid sequence: CASSQTIDRTIGYTF. This chain connects TRBV27 to TRBJ1-2; D remains ambiguous. Germline V gene sequence: CDR1 MNHEY, CDR2 SMNVEV (reference sequence). The length of the CDR3 is 15 residues. V was trimmed by 6 bases and J by 8 bases, leaving 22 bases between them.

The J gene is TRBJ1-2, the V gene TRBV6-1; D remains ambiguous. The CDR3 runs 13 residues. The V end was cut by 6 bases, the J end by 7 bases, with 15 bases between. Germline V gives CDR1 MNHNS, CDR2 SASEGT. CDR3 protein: CASSGSPGVGYTF. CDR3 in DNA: TGTGCCAGCAGCGGAAGTCCCGGGGTTGGCTACACCTTC.

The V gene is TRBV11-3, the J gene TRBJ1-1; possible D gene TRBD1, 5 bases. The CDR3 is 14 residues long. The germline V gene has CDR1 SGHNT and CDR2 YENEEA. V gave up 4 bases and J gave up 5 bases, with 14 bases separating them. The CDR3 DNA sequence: TGTGCCAGCAGCTCCCAGTGGGGGAGGACTGAAGCTTTCTTT. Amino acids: CASSSQWGRTEAFF.